Listed below are T cell receptor beta chains from one sample, sequenced in a study of T cell responses to AZD1222 COVID-19 vaccine. This table comes from immunoSEQ multiplex PCR, and its TCRdb copy is limited to in-frame clones, with some not included. The data hold about 120,000 clones, with 80% to 90% observed a single time. Specimen: peripheral blood, collected on day 0 of AZD1222 vaccination. All receptors derive from an adult in good health. Both conserved end residues are part of each CDR3. D genes are given only for firm matches. Rows give clone size only sometimes, using once, few, many, or a class for an expanded clone.

V gene,J gene,clone size,D gene,CDR3 DNA,CDR3 protein
TRBV2,TRBJ2-7,-,TRBD1,TGTGCCAGCAGGGGGTCCGGGACAGACCCGAGGGAGAAAAACTACGAGCAGTACTTC,CASRGSGTDPREKNYEQYF
TRBV28,TRBJ2-2,once,TRBD1,TGTGCCAGCAGGGACCCAAGACAGGGAAGCACCGGGGAGCTGTTTTTT,CASRDPRQGSTGELFF
TRBV5-4,TRBJ1-2,-,-,TGTGCCAGCAGGCCGGGGTCTAACTATGGCTACACCTTC,CASRPGSNYGYTF
TRBV3-1/TRBV3-2,TRBJ1-5,-,-,TGTGCCAGCAGTTTCGGGACGAGGGGCAATCAGCCCCAGCATTTT,CASSFGTRGNQPQHF
TRBV7-8,TRBJ2-3,-,TRBD2,TGTGCCAGCAGCTTGAGCGGGAGGGGCACAGATACGCAGTATTTT,CASSLSGRGTDTQYF
TRBV15,TRBJ1-2,-,-,TGTGCCACCAGCACCGGGGGCGACTATGGCTACACCTTC,CATSTGGDYGYTF
TRBV28,TRBJ2-1,-,-,TGTGCCAGCAGCCCGGTGGCAGGGGCGAGGAATGAGCAGTTCTTC,CASSPVAGARNEQFF
TRBV19,TRBJ2-7,-,TRBD1,TGTGCCACTTCGCTAGGACAGGGAAGGGAGCAGTACTTC,CATSLGQGREQYF
TRBV5-4,TRBJ2-5,-,TRBD2,TGTGCCAGCAGCCGCGGACTAGCGGGAGGGCCGTATCAAGAGACCCAGTACTTC,CASSRGLAGGPYQETQYF
TRBV28,TRBJ1-1,few,TRBD1,TGTGCCAGCAGAGCCAGTGGCAGGGGGCGCGTGAACACTGAAGCTTTCTTT,CASRASGRGRVNTEAFF
TRBV3-1/TRBV3-2,TRBJ2-1,-,TRBD2,TGTGCCAGCAGCCGCCGGGACTACCAGAAGAGTGAGCAGTTCTTC,CASSRRDYQKSEQFF
TRBV14,TRBJ2-3,-,TRBD2,TGTGCCAGCAGCCGAAAACTAGCGGAGAACTACACAGATACGCAGTATTTT,CASSRKLAENYTDTQYF
TRBV10-2,TRBJ2-2,-,TRBD2,TGCGCCAGCAGGCGGGAGCCATTCGGGGAGCTGTTTTTT,CASRREPFGELFF
TRBV3-1/TRBV3-2,TRBJ2-3,-,-,TGTGCCAGCAGCCAAGGAGGCAGCACAGATACGCAGTATTTT,CASSQGGSTDTQYF
TRBV10-2,TRBJ1-5,-,-,TGCGCCAGCAAGGGTAACGGCAATCAGCCCCAGCATTTT,CASKGNGNQPQHF
TRBV7-9,TRBJ1-6,-,-,TGTGCCAGCAGCTTGGCGAGGGCTAATTCACCCCTCCACTTT,CASSLARANSPLHF
TRBV29-1,TRBJ2-3,-,TRBD2,TGCAGCGTCGATCCGGGACTAGCGGGAGACCTAGCTTACACAGATACGCAGTATTTT,CSVDPGLAGDLAYTDTQYF
TRBV12-3/TRBV12-4,TRBJ1-5,-,-,TGTGCCAGCAGTTCCGGGACCCAGCCCCAGCATTTT,CASSSGTQPQHF
TRBV3-1/TRBV3-2,TRBJ2-7,-,TRBD2,TGTGCCAGCAGCCAAACTAGCGGGAGTGGAAAAAACGAGCAGTACTTC,CASSQTSGSGKNEQYF
TRBV24-1,TRBJ2-2,-,TRBD2,TGTGCCACCAGTGATTTTACCACACTAGCGGGAGGGCCGGGGGAGCTGTTTTTT,CATSDFTTLAGGPGELFF
TRBV28,TRBJ1-3,-,-,TGTGCCAGCAGCCCCCTCGGGGACGGAAACACCATATATTTT,CASSPLGDGNTIYF
TRBV11-2,TRBJ2-3,-,TRBD2,TGTGCCAGCAGCTTAGGGTTCAGGCGGGCGGGAGGGGATACGCAGTATTTT,CASSLGFRRAGGDTQYF
TRBV5-1,TRBJ2-1,-,TRBD2,TGCGCCAGCAGCTTGGCCTTACTAGCGGGAGGAAGTGAGCAGTTCTTC,CASSLALLAGGSEQFF
TRBV2,TRBJ1-2,-,TRBD1,TGTGCCAGCAGTGGACAGGGAAGCTATGGCTACACCTTC,CASSGQGSYGYTF
TRBV28,TRBJ1-6,-,TRBD1,TGTGCCAGCAGGCCCACAGGGGGCGTGAATTCACCCCTCCACTTT,CASRPTGGVNSPLHF
TRBV11-2,TRBJ2-5,-,TRBD2,TGTGCCAGCAGCCCGGGGACTAGCGGGAGAGTAGAGACCCAGTACTTC,CASSPGTSGRVETQYF
TRBV19,TRBJ1-1,-,-,TGTGCCAGTAGTATTTTAAAATCGAACACTGAAGCTTTCTTT,CASSILKSNTEAFF
TRBV11-2,TRBJ2-1,-,-,TGTGCCAGCAGCCAACAGCGGGTCAGTGAGCAGTTCTTC,CASSQQRVSEQFF
TRBV6-5,TRBJ2-7,-,-,TGTGCCAGCAGGGGGGACCTGAGCTCCTACGAGCAGTACTTC,CASRGDLSSYEQYF
TRBV9,TRBJ1-1,-,-,TGTGCCAGCAGCGTAGGACAAAAGATCATGAACACTGAAGCTTTCTTT,CASSVGQKIMNTEAFF
TRBV7-9,TRBJ2-1,-,-,TGTGCCAGCATCCGGGGGAGGGGGGAAGGACATGAGCAGTTCTTC,CASIRGRGEGHEQFF
TRBV3-1/TRBV3-2,TRBJ1-5,-,TRBD1,TGTGCCAGCAGCTCCCGGACAGGGGCTAGCAATCAGCCCCAGCATTTT,CASSSRTGASNQPQHF
TRBV28,TRBJ1-5,few,TRBD1,TGTGCCAGCAATCAACAGGGGAAAGGTCAGCCCCAGCATTTT,CASNQQGKGQPQHF
TRBV9,TRBJ1-3,-,-,TGTGCCAGCAGCGTTGGGGGCCAGGGTCACTCTGGAAACACCATATATTTT,CASSVGGQGHSGNTIYF
TRBV7-9,TRBJ1-6,-,-,TGTGCCAGCAGCTTAGACTCCCTCGGGCCCGCTTCACCCCTCCACTTT,CASSLDSLGPASPLHF
TRBV5-1,TRBJ1-1,-,-,TGCGCCAGCAGCTTGCCCAGCACTCTTGAAGCTTTCTTT,CASSLPSTLEAFF
TRBV6-5,TRBJ1-2,-,TRBD1,TGTGCCAGCAGTCGCCGTGGCAGGGGGCTGGAGTACACCTTC,CASSRRGRGLEYTF
TRBV5-4,TRBJ2-5,few,TRBD2,TGTGCCAGCAGCACGAATAGCGGGAAAAAAGAGACCCAGTACTTC,CASSTNSGKKETQYF
TRBV7-3,TRBJ2-3,-,-,TGTGCCAGCAGCTTAACGGGACTCCTTAGTGATACGCAGTATTTT,CASSLTGLLSDTQYF
TRBV9,TRBJ2-5,-,-,TGTGCCAGCAGCGTAGATGTGGGAATGGCGCCCCAGTACTTC,CASSVDVGMAPQYF
TRBV29-1,TRBJ2-7,once,-,TGCAGCGTTCGTGAGGGGGGGGGAGGCCCCTACGAGCAGTACTTC,CSVREGGGGPYEQYF
TRBV29-1,TRBJ1-5,once,TRBD1,TGCAGCGTACGCGCAGGGGGCGATCAGCCCCAGCATTTT,CSVRAGGDQPQHF
TRBV10-3,TRBJ2-7,-,-,TGTGCCATCAGTGAGCCAGGGGACGACGAGCAGTACTTC,CAISEPGDDEQYF
TRBV10-3,TRBJ1-1,-,-,TGTGCCATCAGTGCATACAGGGACAACACTGAAGCTTTCTTT,CAISAYRDNTEAFF
TRBV28,TRBJ1-4,-,-,TGTGCCAGCAGCCCATCGGGACAAACGGGGGAAAAACTGTTTTTT,CASSPSGQTGEKLFF
TRBV3-1/TRBV3-2,TRBJ2-3,-,-,TGTGCCAGCAGCCAAAAGGGGGGTTTCACAGATACGCAGTATTTT,CASSQKGGFTDTQYF
TRBV6-6,TRBJ2-3,-,TRBD1,TGTGCCAGCAGCCTACCCCGGACAGGGAGCACAGATACGCAGTATTTT,CASSLPRTGSTDTQYF
TRBV3-1/TRBV3-2,TRBJ2-7,-,-,TGTGCCAGCAGCACCAGAGCGACGCCCGGGTTCAACGAGCAGTACTTC,CASSTRATPGFNEQYF
TRBV28,TRBJ1-6,-,-,TGTGCCAGCAGTTCAGGGGAAGGCTCCTATAATTCACCCCTCCACTTT,CASSSGEGSYNSPLHF
TRBV28,TRBJ1-1,-,-,TGTGCCAGCAGTTTATTCGTGGGGGGTGAAGCTTTCTTT,CASSLFVGGEAFF
TRBV6-5,TRBJ1-1,-,-,TGTGCCAGCAGTTACAGCGAAAACACTGAAGCTTTCTTT,CASSYSENTEAFF
TRBV5-1,TRBJ2-1,-,TRBD1,TGCGCCAGCAGCCAACATACAGGGGGCATCGATGAGCAGTTCTTC,CASSQHTGGIDEQFF
TRBV7-8,TRBJ2-2,-,-,TGTGCCAGCAGCTTAGCGCCGGCCCCGAACACCGGGGAGCTGTTTTTT,CASSLAPAPNTGELFF
TRBV28,TRBJ1-2,-,TRBD1,TGTGCCAGCATAGGGGCAGGGGGAAAGGATGGCTACACCTTC,CASIGAGGKDGYTF
TRBV18,TRBJ1-4,-,-,TGTGCCAGCTCACCGCTAGCAGGGGTTGGGAATGAAAAACTGTTTTTT,CASSPLAGVGNEKLFF
TRBV2,TRBJ1-2,-,-,TGTGCCAGCAGTACAACACCTACCGGGACACTCGGGGGCTACACCTTC,CASSTTPTGTLGGYTF
TRBV28,TRBJ1-5,-,-,TGTGCCAGCAGCCCTGTTGATAGAAGCAATCAGCCCCAGCATTTT,CASSPVDRSNQPQHF